The 29 T cell receptor beta chains below were found in one sample sequenced in a study of blood T cell repertoires in COVID-19. Assay: immunoSEQ multiplex PCR; the TCRdb copy retains only in-frame clones and omits some. The repertoire holds under 500,000 clones, with approximately 90% as singletons. Sequenced sample: peripheral blood. The source of these receptors is a woman in her twenties or thirties with acute or convalescent COVID-19.

This chain uses TRBV13 with TRBJ1-2; 7 bases line up with TRBD1. J gave up 8 bases and V 5 bases, and 11 bases lay outside the gene matches. Germline V lookup: CDR1 PRHDT, CDR2 FYEKMQ (reference sequence). The CDR3 has 14 residues. The CDR3 nucleotides are TGTGCCAGCAGCCGAGACAGGGACCCGGGCGGCTACACCTTC. Translation: CASSRDRDPGGYTF.

The chain couples TRBV15 to TRBJ2-5; 10 nucleotides line up with TRBD2. From germline, CDR1 is LNHNV and CDR2 YYDKDF (reference sequence). The junction had 8 bases not matched to a gene; V was cut back by 3 bases and J by 1 base. The CDR3 runs to 17 residues. This CDR3 reads CATSRGSGGGPQETQYF. For the CDR3, the DNA is TGTGCCACCAGCAGGGGCAGCGGGGGGGGACCCCAAGAGACCCAGTACTTC.

The chain joins TRBV24-1 to TRBJ2-1, with D maybe TRBD2 (6 bases). This CDR3 is built from 16 residues. V was cut by 3 bases and J by 0 bases, with 11 bases left in between. The germline V gene has CDR1 KGHDR and CDR2 SFDVKD. For the CDR3, the DNA is TGTGCCACCAGTGATCCCGCGGGGAGCTCCTACAATGAGCAGTTCTTC. Its translation: CATSDPAGSSYNEQFF.

This clone was seen once. This chain connects TRBV6-2 or TRBV6-3 to TRBJ2-3, with no clear D. V was shortened by 4 bases and J by 11 bases, with 13 bases between the two germline ends. The CDR3 sequence is 12 residues long. Looked up from germline, CDR1 is MNHEY and CDR2 is SVGEGT. CDR3 region: CASSSAAVGQYF. In DNA form, the CDR3 reads TGTGCCAGCAGTTCGGCGGCGGTCGGGCAGTATTTT.

V and J are TRBV6-5 and TRBJ2-1; 7 nucleotides line up with TRBD2. CDR1 MNHEY and CDR2 SVGAGI come from the germline V gene. The CDR3 extends over 10 amino acids. J lost 9 bases, V lost 11 bases, and 4 bases had no gene match. The CDR3 nucleotides are TGTGCCGTCGGGGAGGGTGAGCAGTTCTTC. Residues: CAVGEGEQFF.

The rearrangement links TRBV6-2 or TRBV6-3 to TRBJ2-1; D is ambiguous. Trimming cost V 0 bases and J 8 bases, with 2 bases left between them. The CDR3 is made up of 11 amino acids. CDR1 and CDR2 from the germline V gene are MNHEY and SVGEGT. The CDR3 reads CASSYSYEQFF. DNA of the CDR3: TGTGCCAGCAGTTACTCCTATGAGCAGTTCTTC.

The rearrangement links TRBV11-2 to TRBJ1-1; D possibly corresponds to TRBD1 (5 bases). The germline gives CDR1 SGHAT, CDR2 FQNNGV. CDR3 length: 15 residues. V was shortened by 2 bases and J by 5 bases, with 15 bases between the two germline ends. CDR3 in DNA: TGTGCCAGCAGCTTATTGCGGGGAGGGGTTACTGAAGCTTTCTTT. Its translation is CASSLLRGGVTEAFF.

J is TRBJ1-2 and V is TRBV15, with TRBD1 identical over 8 bases. J lost 6 bases, V lost 0 bases, and 0 bases had no gene match. Germline V gene lookup returns CDR1 LNHNV and CDR2 YYDKDF (reference sequence). This CDR3 has 13 residues. CDR3 region: CATSRDRGHGYTF. The CDR3 DNA follows: TGTGCCACCAGCAGAGACAGGGGGCATGGCTACACCTTC.

The chain is built from TRBV28 and TRBJ1-5; 7 bases match TRBD1. The CDR3 runs 14 residues. V shed 6 bases and J 6 bases; nucleotides not matched to a gene: 8. Germline values: CDR1 MDHEN, CDR2 SYDVKM. CDR3 sequence: CASRHQDRVQPQHF. The CDR3 DNA follows: TGTGCCAGCAGACACCAAGACAGGGTTCAGCCCCAGCATTTT.

The V call is TRBV12-5, the J call TRBJ2-1; 13 positions match TRBD2. V gave up 2 bases and J gave up 8 bases; unmatched junction bases: 12. This CDR3 is 18 amino acids long. Per the germline V gene, CDR1 is LGHNT and CDR2 is FRNRAP. The CDR3 nucleotides are TGTGCTAGTGGTTTGACTAGCGGGGGGGCTTTGTATAGGGATGAGCAGTTCTTC. As protein: CASGLTSGGALYRDEQFF.

The chain recombines TRBV27 with TRBJ2-1; 8 nucleotides match TRBD1. CDR3 length equals 13 residues. Germline CDR1 is MNHEY and CDR2 is SMNVEV (reference sequence). V dropped 3 bases and J dropped 11; count of bases not matched to a gene: 6. As DNA, the CDR3 is TGTGCCAGCAGTTTGAGGACAGGGAGGCAGCAGTTCTTC. Protein: CASSLRTGRQQFF.

The chain joins TRBV5-1 to TRBJ2-5; D gene uncertain. CDR3 length: 13 residues. The germline CDR1 and CDR2 sequences are SGHRS and YFSETQ. Trimming pared 2 bases from V and 1 base from J, leaving 6 bases between. CDR3 nucleotide sequence: TGCGCCAGCAGCTTCCCGGGCCAAGAGACCCAGTACTTC. Residues: CASSFPGQETQYF.

This clone has a handful of counts. The V gene is TRBV6-5, the J gene TRBJ2-3, with D hard to call. Trimming pared 10 bases from V and 8 bases from J, leaving 16 bases between. Germline V gives CDR1 MNHEY, CDR2 SVGAGI. This CDR3 region has 12 residues. The CDR3, as DNA: TGTGCCACCACCCCTGAGCGCGGTACGCAGTATTTT. Protein sequence: CATTPERGTQYF.

CDR3 DNA sequence: TGTGCCAGCAGTTACTCGATTGGGGCCCGTTCGGAGACCCAGTACTTC. Translation gives CASSYSIGARSETQYF. This chain joins TRBV6-2 or TRBV6-3 and TRBJ2-5, with a possible D match to TRBD1 (5 bases). The V gene's germline CDR1 is MNHEY and CDR2 SVGEGT. This CDR3 contains 16 residues. V gave up 0 bases and J gave up 5 bases, with 16 bases separating them.

V and J are TRBV10-3 and TRBJ1-1, with TRBD1 matching 7 bases. Trimming took 7 bases from V and 0 from J; bases not matched to a gene: 5. CDR1 and CDR2 from the germline V gene are ENHRY and SYGVKD. The CDR3 contains 14 residues. CDR3 bases: TGTGCCATCACTCCGACAGGGATGAACACTGAAGCTTTCTTT. This sequence encodes CAITPTGMNTEAFF.

The V call is TRBV9, the J call TRBJ2-1, with TRBD1 matching over 10 bases. Per germline, CDR1 SGDLS and CDR2 YYNGEE. CDR3 length: 15 residues. V shed 4 bases, J shed 4 bases, and the junction held 5 bases outside the gene matches. The CDR3 loop reads CASSPRDRGYNEQFF. The CDR3 coding sequence is TGTGCCAGCAGCCCACGGGACAGGGGTTACAATGAGCAGTTCTTC.

The chain has TRBV15 and TRBJ2-7; D is uncertain. The ends were cut back, 5 bases at V and 0 bases at J, with 8 bases in the middle. Germline loops: CDR1 LNHNV, CDR2 YYDKDF (reference sequence). The CDR3 is made up of 13 amino acids. CDR3 sequence reads: CATSRPGSYEQYF. DNA of the CDR3: TGTGCCACCAGCCGACCGGGCTCCTACGAGCAGTACTTC.

The rearrangement uses TRBV2 and TRBJ2-7, with TRBD1 identical over 7 bases. Germline lookup yields CDR1 SNHLY and CDR2 FYNNEI. The CDR3 runs 11 residues. V shed 3 bases and J 9 bases; nucleotides not matched to a gene: 2. The CDR3 loop reads CASSDRDRQYF. The CDR3 region has the DNA TGTGCCAGCAGTGACCGGGACAGGCAGTACTTC.

The chain's CDR3 is CASSLFWANTEAFF. The CDR3 bases are TGCGCCAGCAGCTTGTTTTGGGCGAACACTGAAGCTTTCTTT. This chain uses TRBV5-1 with TRBJ1-1; D remains ambiguous. Trimming took 1 base from V and 1 from J, leaving 8 bases between them. This CDR3 comprises 14 residues. Germline CDR1 SGHRS, CDR2 YFSETQ.

This sequence joins TRBV6-5 and TRBJ1-2; a possible D gene is TRBD1 (5 bases). The CDR3 length is 11 residues. Trimming cost V 7 bases and J 7 bases, with 10 bases left between them. Germline V CDR1 and CDR2: MNHEY, SVGAGI. The CDR3 region is CASNGQGGYTF. Here the CDR3 DNA reads TGTGCCAGCAACGGGCAGGGTGGCTACACCTTC.

The chain combines TRBV3-1 (or the pseudogene TRBV3-2) with TRBJ2-2, with TRBD1 matching 9 bases. The CDR3 runs to 15 residues. CDR1 LGHDT and CDR2 YNNKEL come from the germline V gene (reference sequence). V gave up 4 bases and J gave up 4 bases; unmatched junction bases: 4. The CDR3 region is CASSPDRGTTGELFF. The CDR3 DNA follows: TGTGCCAGCAGCCCGGACAGGGGTACCACCGGGGAGCTGTTTTTT.

The chain links TRBV6-1 to TRBJ2-3, with 7 bases matching TRBD1. This CDR3 comprises 18 residues. Unmatched junction bases numbered 10, after V lost 0 bases and J lost 1 base. Germline V gives CDR1 MNHNS, CDR2 SASEGT. The CDR3 nucleotides are TGTGCCAGCAGTGAAGCGCGGATTAGTACAGGGGGCACAGATACGCAGTATTTT. It specifies CASSEARISTGGTDTQYF.

The chain couples TRBV11-2 to TRBJ1-2, with TRBD1 as a possible D gene (6 bases). Germline V gene sequence: CDR1 SGHAT, CDR2 FQNNGV. The CDR3 loop spans 14 amino acids. V lost 1 base and J 3 bases, leaving 9 bases between the germline ends. Here the CDR3 reads CASSLAQGYYGYTF. The DNA for the CDR3 is TGTGCCAGCAGCTTAGCCCAGGGGTACTATGGCTACACCTTC.

This clone has more than one count but fewer than ten. The chain is built from TRBV7-8 and TRBJ1-1; D unclear. V dropped 7 bases and J dropped 12 bases, with 21 bases sitting between them. The length of the CDR3 is 13 residues. The V gene's germline CDR1 is SGHVS and CDR2 FQNEAQ. The CDR3 loop is CASIGWRTETPFF. In DNA, the CDR3 is TGTGCCAGCATCGGTTGGAGAACTGAAACACCTTTCTTT.

The DNA for the CDR3 is TGTGCCAGCACCCCGACAGGGGACCTGAACACTGAAGCTTTCTTT. Translating gives CASTPTGDLNTEAFF. The V and J genes are TRBV6-5 and TRBJ1-1, with 8 nucleotides matching TRBD1. The CDR3 contains 15 residues. The trim removed 7 bases at V and 0 bases at J, leaving 7 bases unmatched. Germline-derived CDR1 and CDR2 are MNHEY and SVGAGI.

This clone was seen only a few times. The CDR3 spells CATRTGEGSSYNEQFF. The CDR3 region has the DNA TGTGCCACCAGGACGGGGGAGGGAAGCTCCTACAATGAGCAGTTCTTC. The chain employs TRBV24-1 and TRBJ2-1, with 7 positions matching TRBD2. CDR3 length: 16 amino acids. V dropped 7 bases and J dropped 0; count of bases not matched to a gene: 8. CDR1 is KGHDR and CDR2 is SFDVKD in the germline V gene.

This chain links TRBV28 with TRBJ2-7; D is ambiguous. Germline CDR1 is MDHEN and CDR2 is SYDVKM. The CDR3 length is 15 residues. Between the trimmed V and J ends, which lost 6 bases and 0 bases, there was a span of 15 bases. The DNA of the CDR3 is TGTGCCAGCAGCCCGCTTGGTACAAACTCCTACGAGCAGTACTTC. It encodes CASSPLGTNSYEQYF.

The chain is built from TRBV10-3 and TRBJ2-1; TRBD2 matches at 10 bases. The CDR3 extends over 17 amino acids. Per the germline V gene, CDR1 is ENHRY and CDR2 is SYGVKD. J gave up 6 bases and V 3 bases, and 11 bases lay outside the gene matches. CDR3 DNA: TGTGCCATCAGTGACGGATACAGCGGGGGGGCCGGCAATGAGCAGTTCTTC. Amino acids: CAISDGYSGGAGNEQFF.

The V and J genes are TRBV7-2 and TRBJ2-2, with 12 bases lining up with TRBD2. Germline CDR1 reads SGHTA; CDR2 reads FQGNSA. The trim removed 4 bases at V and 3 bases at J, leaving 6 bases unmatched. The CDR3 runs to 17 residues. CDR3 protein: CASSSPSGGAHTGELFF. The CDR3 DNA follows: TGTGCCAGCAGCTCGCCTAGCGGGGGGGCCCACACCGGGGAGCTGTTTTTT.